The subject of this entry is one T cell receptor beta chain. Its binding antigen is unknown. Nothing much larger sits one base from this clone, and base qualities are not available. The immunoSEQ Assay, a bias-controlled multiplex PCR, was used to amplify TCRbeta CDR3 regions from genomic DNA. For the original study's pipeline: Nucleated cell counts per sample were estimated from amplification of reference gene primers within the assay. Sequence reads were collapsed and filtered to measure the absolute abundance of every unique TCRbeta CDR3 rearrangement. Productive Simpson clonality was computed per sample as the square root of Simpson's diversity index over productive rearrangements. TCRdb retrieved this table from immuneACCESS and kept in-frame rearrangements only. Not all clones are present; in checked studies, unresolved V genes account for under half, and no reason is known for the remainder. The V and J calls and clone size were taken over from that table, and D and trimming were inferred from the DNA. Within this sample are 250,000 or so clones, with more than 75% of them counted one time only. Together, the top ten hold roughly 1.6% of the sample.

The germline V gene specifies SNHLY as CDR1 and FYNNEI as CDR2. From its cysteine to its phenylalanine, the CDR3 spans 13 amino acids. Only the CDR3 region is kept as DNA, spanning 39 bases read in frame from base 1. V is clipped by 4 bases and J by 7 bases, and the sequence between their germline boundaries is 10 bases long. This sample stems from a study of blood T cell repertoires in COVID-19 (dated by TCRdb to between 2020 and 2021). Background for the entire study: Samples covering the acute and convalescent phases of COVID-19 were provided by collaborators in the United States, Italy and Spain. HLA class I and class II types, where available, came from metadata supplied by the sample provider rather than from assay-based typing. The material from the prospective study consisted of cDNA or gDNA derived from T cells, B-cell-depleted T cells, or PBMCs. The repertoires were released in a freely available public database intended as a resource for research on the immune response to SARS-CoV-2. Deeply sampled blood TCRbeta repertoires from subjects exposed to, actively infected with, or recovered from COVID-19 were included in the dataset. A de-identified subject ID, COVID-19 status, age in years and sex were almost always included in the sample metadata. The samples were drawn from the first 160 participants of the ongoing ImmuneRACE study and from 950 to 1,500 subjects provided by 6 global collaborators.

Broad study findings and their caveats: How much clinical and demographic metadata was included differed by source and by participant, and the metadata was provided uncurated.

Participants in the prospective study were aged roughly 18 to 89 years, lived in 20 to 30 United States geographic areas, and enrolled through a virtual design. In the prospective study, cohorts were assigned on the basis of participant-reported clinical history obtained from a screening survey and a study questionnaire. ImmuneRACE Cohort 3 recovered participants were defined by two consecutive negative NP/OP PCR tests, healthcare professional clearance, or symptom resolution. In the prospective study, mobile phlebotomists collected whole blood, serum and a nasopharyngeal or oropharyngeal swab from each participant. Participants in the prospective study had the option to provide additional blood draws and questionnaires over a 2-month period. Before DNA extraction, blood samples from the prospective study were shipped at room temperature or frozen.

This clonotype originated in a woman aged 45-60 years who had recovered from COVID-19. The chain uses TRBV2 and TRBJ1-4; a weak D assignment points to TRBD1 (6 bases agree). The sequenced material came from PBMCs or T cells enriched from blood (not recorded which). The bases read TGTGCCAGCAGTGCGCTACAGGGTGAAAAACTGTTTTTT. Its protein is CASSALQGEKLFF.